Below, 29 T cell receptor beta chains from the same sample are listed, as sequenced in a study of T cell responses to AZD1222 COVID-19 vaccine. Using immunoSEQ multiplex PCR, the repertoire was profiled, and TCRdb retains in-frame clones only, with some absent. The sample carries about 88,000 clones, approximately 90% recorded once. The sample in question was peripheral blood, obtained 28 days after the second AZD1222 dose. Every receptor here comes from an adult who received the AZD1222 COVID-19 vaccine.

The V gene is TRBV6-5, the J gene TRBJ1-2; 7 nucleotides align to TRBD1. The V and J ends lost 6 bases and 4 bases, in that order; junction bases with no gene match: 8. CDR1 MNHEY and CDR2 SVGAGI come from the germline V gene. This CDR3 is built from 14 residues. In nucleotides, the CDR3 is TGTGCCAGCAGGAGGACAGGTGGCCTCTATGGCTACACCTTC. Its translation is CASRRTGGLYGYTF.

The rearrangement joins TRBV5-1 to TRBJ1-6; D is possibly TRBD1 (6 bases). Trimming shortened V by 1 base and J by 5 bases, and 13 bases separated the two germline ends. The CDR3 spans 16 residues. CDR1 is SGHRS and CDR2 is YFSETQ in the germline V gene. The CDR3 region is CASSLLAGVHNSPLHF. The DNA for the CDR3 is TGCGCCAGCAGCTTGTTAGCAGGGGTTCATAATTCACCCCTCCACTTT.

The chain links TRBV5-1 to TRBJ2-5, with 10 positions matching TRBD2. V was clipped by 2 bases and J by 5 bases; unmatched bases: 6. The CDR3 extends over 15 amino acids. CDR1 and CDR2 (germline): SGHRS, YFSETQ. The CDR3 region has the DNA TGCGCCAGCAGCTTTAGCGGGGGGAACGGGGAGACCCAGTACTTC. This gives the protein CASSFSGGNGETQYF.

The V call is TRBV19, the J call TRBJ1-6, with TRBD1 as a possible D gene (5 bases). Germline V gene lookup returns CDR1 LNHDA and CDR2 SQIVND (reference sequence). Trimming left V 5 bases short and J 0 bases short, with 14 bases between. CDR3 size: 17 residues. DNA of the CDR3: TGTGCCAGTAGTCCCCGGGACGGGAGCTCCTATAATTCACCCCTCCACTTT. This codes for CASSPRDGSSYNSPLHF.

V is TRBV7-9 and J is TRBJ2-3, with D possibly being TRBD1 (6 bases). The V end lost 1 base, the J end lost 0 bases, and 8 bases lay between the germline ends. Germline CDR1 and CDR2: SEHNR and FQNEAQ (reference sequence). This CDR3 is 15 amino acids long. The CDR3 loop is CASSLGQASTDTQYF. In DNA form, the CDR3 reads TGTGCCAGCAGCTTAGGACAGGCTAGCACAGATACGCAGTATTTT.

V usage is TRBV12-3 or TRBV12-4 and J usage is TRBJ1-1; no clear D. The CDR3 sequence is 13 residues long. V lost 1 base to trimming and J lost 2 bases, with 5 bases between them. CDR3 coding DNA: TGTGCCAGCAGTTTAGACGGAAACACTGAAGCTTTCTTT. Protein sequence: CASSLDGNTEAFF.

The V and J genes are TRBV5-4 and TRBJ2-1; TRBD1 agrees at 8 bases. CDR3 length equals 15 residues. The V and J ends lost 3 bases and 8 bases, in that order; junction bases with no gene match: 10. The germline CDR1 and CDR2 sequences are SGHNT and YYREEE (reference sequence). DNA of the CDR3: TGTGCCAGCAGCTCAGGGGGCAGGGGGCGCGATGAGCAGTTCTTC. This encodes CASSSGGRGRDEQFF.

This chain joins TRBV12-3 or TRBV12-4 and TRBJ2-7; a weak D match, TRBD1 (5 bases). This CDR3 has 13 residues. Trimming removed 5 bases from V and 2 bases from J, with 10 bases in between. CDR3 sequence (DNA): TGTGCCAGCAGTCCGACAGAAACCTACGAGCAGTACTTC. Its translation: CASSPTETYEQYF.

The V gene is TRBV19, the J gene TRBJ2-2; 7 bases agree with TRBD1. The V gene end was trimmed by 4 bases and the J gene end by 1 base; junction bases not matched to a gene: 9. Germline V gives CDR1 LNHDA, CDR2 SQIVND (reference sequence). The CDR3 is 17 residues long. The CDR3 DNA follows: TGTGCCAGTAGTACCCAGGGACAGCTATTGAACACCGGGGAGCTGTTTTTT. This encodes CASSTQGQLLNTGELFF.

The J gene is TRBJ2-7, the V gene TRBV9; D perhaps matches TRBD2 (5 bases). The V gene lost 0 bases and the J gene lost 6 bases, with 10 bases spanning the gap. This CDR3 is 13 amino acids long. Germline V gene lookup returns CDR1 SGDLS and CDR2 YYNGEE. CDR3 loop: CASSVGAGGEQYF. The CDR3 bases are TGTGCCAGCAGCGTAGGCGCGGGCGGCGAGCAGTACTTC.

The CDR3 protein is CASSPQETQYF. The CDR3 DNA reads TGCGCCAGCAGCCCCCAAGAGACCCAGTACTTC. The rearrangement joins TRBV5-1 to TRBJ2-5, with D unclear. V was cut by 4 bases and J by 1 base, with 2 bases left in between. Germline V gene sequence: CDR1 SGHRS, CDR2 YFSETQ. The CDR3 loop spans 11 amino acids.

V gene TRBV4-3 combines with J gene TRBJ1-5; no clear D gene. The CDR3 loop spans 13 amino acids. Trimming took 4 bases from V and 4 from J, leaving 8 bases between them. Germline lookup yields CDR1 LGHNA and CDR2 YSLEER. CDR3 protein: CASSPSVNQPQHF. CDR3 bases: TGCGCCAGCAGCCCCAGCGTTAATCAGCCCCAGCATTTT.

The CDR3 bases are TGTGCCAGCAGTATGGAGCCCCGGGACTTCACAGATACGCAGTATTTT. As protein: CASSMEPRDFTDTQYF. V and J are TRBV28 and TRBJ2-3; tentative D call: TRBD2 (6 bases). The V gene lost 5 bases and the J gene lost 2 bases, with 17 bases spanning the gap. Germline-derived CDR1 and CDR2 are MDHEN and SYDVKM. There are 16 residues in the CDR3.

This chain links TRBV27 with TRBJ1-3; TRBD1 is a possible D gene (5 bases). Between the trimmed V and J ends, which lost 3 bases and 4 bases, there was a span of 22 bases. This CDR3 spans 18 amino acids. CDR1 MNHEY and CDR2 SMNVEV come from the germline V gene (reference sequence). CDR3 in amino acids: CASSLSSRGILGGNTIYF. CDR3 DNA sequence: TGTGCCAGCAGTTTGTCCTCAAGGGGTATATTAGGGGGAAACACCATATATTTT.

The CDR3 DNA reads TGTGCCTGGAGTCATGGCAGTAGCAATCAGCCCCAGCATTTT. Translated, it gives CAWSHGSSNQPQHF. The chain joins TRBV30 to TRBJ1-5; D unclear. Germline V gives CDR1 GTSNPN, CDR2 SVGIG (reference sequence). The CDR3 length is 14 residues. Trimming cost V 2 bases and J 0 bases, with 8 bases left between them.

This rearrangement joins TRBV5-1 to TRBJ2-2; possible D gene TRBD1, 6 bases. Germline CDR1 SGHRS, CDR2 YFSETQ. The CDR3 runs to 17 residues. V was pared by 0 bases and J by 7 bases, with 19 bases between. The CDR3 here is CASSLDVVGTRGGELFF. The CDR3 nucleotides are TGCGCCAGCAGCTTGGATGTCGTTGGGACACGAGGCGGGGAGCTGTTTTTT.

This sequence joins TRBV28 and TRBJ1-6, with 8 positions matching TRBD1. The J segment lost 6 bases and the V segment lost 6 bases, leaving 4 bases of the junction unmatched. Per the germline V gene, CDR1 is MDHEN and CDR2 is SYDVKM. This CDR3 has 14 amino acids. CDR3 nucleotides: TGTGCCAGCAGGTCTGGACAGGGTAATTCACCCCTCCACTTT. It translates to CASRSGQGNSPLHF.

The chain is built from TRBV5-1 and TRBJ1-1; D possibly corresponds to TRBD1 (5 bases). Trimming removed 5 bases from V and 0 bases from J, with 14 bases in between. This CDR3 is 15 amino acids long. In germline, CDR1 is SGHRS, CDR2 YFSETQ. The CDR3 DNA reads TGCGCCAGCAGATCTCAGACAGACCTGAACACTGAAGCTTTCTTT. This sequence encodes CASRSQTDLNTEAFF.

This clone was seen a few times. V and J are TRBV10-3 and TRBJ2-3, with TRBD2 identical over 8 bases. The CDR3 covers 17 residues. V trimming: 2 bases; J trimming: 2 bases; junction bases outside the gene matches: 9. Germline values: CDR1 ENHRY, CDR2 SYGVKD. The CDR3 nucleotides read TGTGCCATCAGTGAGATTCGGGCGGGGGGCTTCACAGATACGCAGTATTTT. Amino acids: CAISEIRAGGFTDTQYF.

The chain combines TRBV19 with TRBJ1-1; no firm D call. This CDR3 spans 12 amino acids. Germline V lookup: CDR1 LNHDA, CDR2 SQIVND (reference sequence). Trimming stripped 6 bases from V and 10 bases from J, with 15 bases between. CDR3 DNA: TGTGCCAGTAGCCCAGGTGTAGTCGGAGCTTTCTTT. Its protein is CASSPGVVGAFF.

The chain recombines TRBV12-3 or TRBV12-4 with TRBJ1-2; no firm D call. The V end was cut by 1 base, the J end by 5 bases, with 8 bases between. The CDR3 runs to 13 residues. The CDR3 DNA reads as TGTGCCAGCAGTTTAGACCGAAGGTATGGCTACACCTTC. It codes for CASSLDRRYGYTF.

The chain recombines TRBV9 with TRBJ1-6, with D unclear. The CDR3 loop spans 13 amino acids. V was cut by 0 bases and J by 6 bases, with 4 bases left in between. Germline V gene sequence: CDR1 SGDLS, CDR2 YYNGEE. CDR3 nucleotides: TGTGCCAGCAGCGTAGCCCCTAATTCACCCCTCCACTTT. Translated: CASSVAPNSPLHF.

The rearrangement uses TRBV7-3 and TRBJ2-1; 7 bases fit TRBD2. Germline V gene sequence: CDR1 SGHTA, CDR2 FQGTGA. Germline trimming cut 3 bases from V and 10 bases from J; bases unmatched to any gene: 15. The CDR3 length is 16 residues. This chain's CDR3 is CASSLMGGTLKGEQFF. CDR3 sequence (DNA): TGTGCCAGCAGCTTGATGGGAGGGACTCTGAAAGGGGAGCAGTTCTTC. Combining the CDR3 with reference TRBV7-3 and TRBJ2-1 gives the whole variable domain GAGVSQTPSNKVTEKGKYVELRCDPISGHTALYWYRQSLGQGPEFLIYFQGTGAADDSGLPNDRFFAVRPEGSVSTLKIQRTERGDSAVYLCASSLMGGTLKGEQFFGPGTRLTVL.

The chain is built from TRBV28 and TRBJ2-5; 7 nucleotides agree with TRBD1. Germline-derived CDR1 and CDR2 are MDHEN and SYDVKM. V lost 5 bases to trimming and J lost 1 base; unmatched junction nucleotides: 13. The CDR3 is made up of 17 amino acids. The CDR3, as DNA: TGTGCCAGCAGTATTTCTCGCCGGACAGGCCTCCAAGAGACCCAGTACTTC. Its protein is CASSISRRTGLQETQYF.

V usage is TRBV5-1 and J usage is TRBJ2-3; unclear D gene. Germline V gives CDR1 SGHRS, CDR2 YFSETQ. V lost 2 bases to trimming and J lost 1 base, with 8 bases between them. The CDR3 consists of 14 residues. The CDR3: CASSLGYGTDTQYF. CDR3 nucleotide sequence: TGCGCCAGCAGCTTAGGATACGGCACAGATACGCAGTATTTT.

This rearrangement joins TRBV2 to TRBJ1-5; D call uncertain. This CDR3 region has 13 residues. Between the trimmed V and J ends, which lost 1 base and 5 bases, there was a span of 6 bases. CDR1 and CDR2 (germline): SNHLY, FYNNEI. The CDR3 DNA is TGTGCCAGCAGTGAAGGCAGCTATCAGCCCCAGCATTTT. It codes for CASSEGSYQPQHF.

This clone was recorded only once. This rearrangement joins TRBV7-8 to TRBJ2-1, with TRBD1 identical over 7 bases. Germline V CDR1 and CDR2: SGHVS, FQNEAQ. This CDR3 comprises 15 residues. V lost 1 base, J lost 6 bases, and 6 bases stayed unmatched. The CDR3 region is CASSLGRGGLNEQFF. The CDR3 DNA follows: TGTGCCAGCAGCTTAGGGAGAGGGGGCCTCAATGAGCAGTTCTTC.

The chain carries TRBV28 and TRBJ1-1; 7 nucleotides agree with TRBD1. V trimming: 10 bases; J trimming: 5 bases; junction bases outside the gene matches: 7. The germline V gene encodes CDR1 MDHEN and CDR2 SYDVKM. This CDR3 is 12 amino acids long. This CDR3 reads CATRGQVTEAFF. Here the CDR3 DNA reads TGTGCCACGAGGGGGCAAGTAACTGAAGCTTTCTTT.

The chain is built from TRBV11-2 and TRBJ2-1; TRBD2 matches 7 bases. This CDR3 comprises 14 residues. Germline values: CDR1 SGHAT, CDR2 FQNNGV. The J segment lost 6 bases and the V segment lost 1 base, leaving 3 bases of the junction unmatched. CDR3 DNA: TGTGCCAGCAGCTTAGCCGGGGGGTCCAATGAGCAGTTCTTC. Translating gives CASSLAGGSNEQFF.